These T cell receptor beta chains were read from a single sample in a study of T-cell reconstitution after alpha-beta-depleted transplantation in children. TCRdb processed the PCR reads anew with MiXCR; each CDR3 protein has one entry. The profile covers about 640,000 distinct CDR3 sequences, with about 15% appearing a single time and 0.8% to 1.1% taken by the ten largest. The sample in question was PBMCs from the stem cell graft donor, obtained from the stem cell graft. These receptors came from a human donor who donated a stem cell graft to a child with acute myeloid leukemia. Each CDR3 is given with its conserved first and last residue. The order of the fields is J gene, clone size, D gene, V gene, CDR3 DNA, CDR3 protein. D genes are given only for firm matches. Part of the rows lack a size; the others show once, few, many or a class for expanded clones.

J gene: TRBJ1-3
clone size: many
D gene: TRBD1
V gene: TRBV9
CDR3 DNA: TGTGCCAGCAGCGTAGATGGGACAGCGAGCTCTGGAAACACCATATATTTT
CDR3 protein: CASSVDGTASSGNTIYF

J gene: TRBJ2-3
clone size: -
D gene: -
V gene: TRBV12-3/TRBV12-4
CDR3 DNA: TGTGCCAGCAGGGTGGGAACTAGCACAGATACGCAGTATTTT
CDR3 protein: CASRVGTSTDTQYF

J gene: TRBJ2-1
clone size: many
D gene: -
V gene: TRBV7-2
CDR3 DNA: TGTGCCAGCAGCTTAGAGTACAGCCACTCCTACAATGAGCAGTTCTTC
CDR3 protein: CASSLEYSHSYNEQFF

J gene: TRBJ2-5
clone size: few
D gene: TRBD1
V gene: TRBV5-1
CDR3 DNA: TGCGCCAGCAGCCAACGGACAGGGGACAGTGAAGAGACCCAGTACTTC
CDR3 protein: CASSQRTGDSEETQYF

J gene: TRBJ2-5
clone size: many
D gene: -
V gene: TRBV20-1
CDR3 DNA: TGCAGTGCTAGACGTCGGGGCAGTACAGAGACCCAGTACTTC
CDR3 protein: CSARRRGSTETQYF

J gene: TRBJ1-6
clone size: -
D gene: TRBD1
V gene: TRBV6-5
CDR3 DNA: TGTGCCAGCAGTTACTCCACTACCGGGACAGCCTATTCACCCCTCCACTTT
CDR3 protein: CASSYSTTGTAYSPLHF

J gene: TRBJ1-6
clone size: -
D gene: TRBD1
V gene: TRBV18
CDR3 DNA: TGTGCCAGCTCATCGTACAGGGGGCGATCACCCCTCCACTTT
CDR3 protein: CASSSYRGRSPLHF

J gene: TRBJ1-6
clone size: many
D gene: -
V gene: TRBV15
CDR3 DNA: TGTGCCACCAGCAGGGGTCCGTCGGCCCCCCTCCACTTT
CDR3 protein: CATSRGPSAPLHF

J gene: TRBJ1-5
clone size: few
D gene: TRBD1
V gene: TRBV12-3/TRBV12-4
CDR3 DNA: TGTGCCAGCAGTCCCCCACAGGGGCATTCCTCCTTTCTCCAGCATTTT
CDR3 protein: CASSPPQGHSSFLQHF

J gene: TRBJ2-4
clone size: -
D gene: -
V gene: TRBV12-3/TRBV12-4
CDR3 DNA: TGTGCCAGCAGTCCGAGGAAAAACATTCAGTACTTC
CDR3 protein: CASSPRKNIQYF

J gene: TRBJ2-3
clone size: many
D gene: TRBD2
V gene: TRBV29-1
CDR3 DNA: TGCAGCGTTGACAGCGGGGGGACAGATACGCAGTATTTT
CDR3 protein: CSVDSGGTDTQYF

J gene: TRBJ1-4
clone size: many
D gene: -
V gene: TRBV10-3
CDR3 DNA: TGTGCCATCAGTGAGTCAAGGGTTGATAACGAAAAACTGTTTTTT
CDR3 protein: CAISESRVDNEKLFF

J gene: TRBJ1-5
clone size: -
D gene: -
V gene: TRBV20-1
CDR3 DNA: TGCAGTGCCGACGGGGCGGGGGGGGTGGCAAGCAATCAGCCCCAGCATTTT
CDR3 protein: CSADGAGGVASNQPQHF

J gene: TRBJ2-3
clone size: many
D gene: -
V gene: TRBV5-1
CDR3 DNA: TGCGCCAGCAGCTTGGGTTCAGCGGCAGGGGAAACGCAGTATTTT
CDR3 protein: CASSLGSAAGETQYF

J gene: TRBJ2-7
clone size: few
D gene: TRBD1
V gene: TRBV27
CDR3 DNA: TGTGCCAGCAGTCCCCATAGGACAGGGAGCTCCTACGAGCAGTACTTC
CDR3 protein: CASSPHRTGSSYEQYF

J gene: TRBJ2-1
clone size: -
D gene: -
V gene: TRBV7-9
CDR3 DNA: TGTGCCAGCAGCCAGGGCCTGCCCGGGCGGGAGCAGTTCTTC
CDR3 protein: CASSQGLPGREQFF

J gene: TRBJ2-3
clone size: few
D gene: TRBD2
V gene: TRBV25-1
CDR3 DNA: TGTGCCAGCAGGCCCGGCGGGACTAGCGGGGGAACAGATACGCAGTATTTT
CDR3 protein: CASRPGGTSGGTDTQYF

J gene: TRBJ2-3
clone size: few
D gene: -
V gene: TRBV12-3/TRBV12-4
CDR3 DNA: TGTGCCAGCAGTTCCTGGAGGGAAGCAGATACGCAGTATTTT
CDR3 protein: CASSSWREADTQYF

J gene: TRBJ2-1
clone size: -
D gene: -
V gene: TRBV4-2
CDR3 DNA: TGTGCCAGCAGCCAAACGCCCACCCATGAGCAGTTCTTC
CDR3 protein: CASSQTPTHEQFF

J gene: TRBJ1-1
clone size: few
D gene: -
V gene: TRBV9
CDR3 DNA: TGTGCCAGCAGCGTAGGGGGAACAGCGGAAGCTTTCTTT
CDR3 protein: CASSVGGTAEAFF

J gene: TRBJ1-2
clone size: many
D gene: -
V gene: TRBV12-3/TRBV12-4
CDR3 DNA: TGTGCCAGCAGTTCCCTGACACGGGGCTACACCTTC
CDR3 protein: CASSSLTRGYTF

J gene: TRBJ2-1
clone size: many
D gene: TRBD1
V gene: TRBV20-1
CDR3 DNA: TGCAGTGCTAGAGATTCCGAGACAGGGTACAATGAGCAGTTCTTC
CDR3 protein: CSARDSETGYNEQFF

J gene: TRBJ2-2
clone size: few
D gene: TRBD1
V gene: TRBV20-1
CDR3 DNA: TGCAGTGCTAGAGGTTCGGGACAGCTTACCGGGGAGCTGTTTTTT
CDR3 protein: CSARGSGQLTGELFF

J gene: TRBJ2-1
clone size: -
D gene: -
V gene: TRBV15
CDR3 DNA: TGTGCCACCAGCAGATCTTCCGGGATCAGGGGCGAGCAGTTCTTC
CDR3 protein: CATSRSSGIRGEQFF

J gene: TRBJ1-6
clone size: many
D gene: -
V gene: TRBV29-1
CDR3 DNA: TGCAGCTTTAGGGAGGGAAGTGGTTCACCCCTCCACTTT
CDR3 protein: CSFREGSGSPLHF

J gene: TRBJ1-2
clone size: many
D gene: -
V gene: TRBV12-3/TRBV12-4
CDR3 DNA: TGTGCCAGCAGTTTAGGGGATGGCTACACCTTC
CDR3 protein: CASSLGDGYTF

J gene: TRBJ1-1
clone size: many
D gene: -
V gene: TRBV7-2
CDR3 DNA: TGTGCCAGCAGGAGGGACACCAAAGACACTGAAGCTTTCTTT
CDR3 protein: CASRRDTKDTEAFF

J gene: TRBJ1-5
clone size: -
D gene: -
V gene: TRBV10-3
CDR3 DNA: TGTGCCATCAGTGAGTCAATAGAAACTCGGGGGGCTCAGCCCCAGCATTTT
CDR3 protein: CAISESIETRGAQPQHF

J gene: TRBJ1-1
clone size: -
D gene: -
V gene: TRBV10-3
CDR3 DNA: TGTGCCATCAGTGATTATACCGGGGGAAGAGTAGACACTGAAGCTTTCTTT
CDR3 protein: CAISDYTGGRVDTEAFF

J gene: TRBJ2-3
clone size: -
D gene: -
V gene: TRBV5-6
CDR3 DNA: TGTGCCAGCCAGTACCAGACTAGAGGTACAGATACGCAGTATTTT
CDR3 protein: CASQYQTRGTDTQYF

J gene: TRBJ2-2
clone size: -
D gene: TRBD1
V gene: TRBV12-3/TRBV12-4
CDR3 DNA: TGTGCCAGCACCCACGCGACAGGGGGCGGAACCGGGGAGCTGTTTTTT
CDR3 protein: CASTHATGGGTGELFF

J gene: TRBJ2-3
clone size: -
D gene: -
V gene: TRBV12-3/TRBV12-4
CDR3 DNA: TGTGCCAGCACTTCCCGTCCAGTTACAGATACGCAGTATTTT
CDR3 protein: CASTSRPVTDTQYF

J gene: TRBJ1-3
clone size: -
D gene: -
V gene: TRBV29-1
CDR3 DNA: TGCAGCGTCCTTACTCGGGACTTTGGAAACACCATATATTTT
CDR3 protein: CSVLTRDFGNTIYF

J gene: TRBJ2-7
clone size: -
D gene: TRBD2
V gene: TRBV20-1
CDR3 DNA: TGCAGTGCTCTGGGACTAGCGGTCTCCTACGAGCAGTACTTC
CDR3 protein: CSALGLAVSYEQYF

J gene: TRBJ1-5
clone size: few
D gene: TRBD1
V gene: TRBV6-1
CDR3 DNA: TGTGCCACTTTATTCAAACAGGGGGTCAATCAGCCCCAGCATTTT
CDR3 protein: CATLFKQGVNQPQHF

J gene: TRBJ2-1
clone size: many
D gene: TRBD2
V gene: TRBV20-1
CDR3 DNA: TGCAGTGCTAGAGACAGCGGGGGGCCGGTCAATGAGCAGTTCTTC
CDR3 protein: CSARDSGGPVNEQFF

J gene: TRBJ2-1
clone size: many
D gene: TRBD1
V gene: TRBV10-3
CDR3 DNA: TGTGCCATCAGTTTGGGACAGGGGTTCAATGAGCAGTTCTTC
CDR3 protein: CAISLGQGFNEQFF

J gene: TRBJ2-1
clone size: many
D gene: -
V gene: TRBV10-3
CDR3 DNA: TGTGCCACCGTGGCTGGATGGACCAATGAGCAGTTCTTC
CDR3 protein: CATVAGWTNEQFF

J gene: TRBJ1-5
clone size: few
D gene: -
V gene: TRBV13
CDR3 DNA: TGTGCCAGCAGCCTTGGAGATAGTCAGCCCCAGCATTTT
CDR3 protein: CASSLGDSQPQHF

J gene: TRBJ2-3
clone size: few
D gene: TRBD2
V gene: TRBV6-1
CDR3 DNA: TGTGCCAGCAGTGAACAGGGACTAGCGGGGGGAACAGATACGCAGTATTTT
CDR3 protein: CASSEQGLAGGTDTQYF

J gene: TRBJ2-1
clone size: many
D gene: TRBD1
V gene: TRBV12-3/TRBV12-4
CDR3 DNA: TGTGCCAGCAGTCGGACAGGGAACGGGGAGCAGTTCTTC
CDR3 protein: CASSRTGNGEQFF

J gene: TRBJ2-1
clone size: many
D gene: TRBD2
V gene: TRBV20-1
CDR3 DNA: TGCAGTGCTAGAGATCTAGGGCGGGGGGTCCAGAATGAGCAGTTCTTC
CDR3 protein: CSARDLGRGVQNEQFF

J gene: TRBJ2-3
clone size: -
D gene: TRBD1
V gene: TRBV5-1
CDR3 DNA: TGCGCCAGCAGCTTCAACAGGGGGACAGATACGCAGTATTTT
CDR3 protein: CASSFNRGTDTQYF

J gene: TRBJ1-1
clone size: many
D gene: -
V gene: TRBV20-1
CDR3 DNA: TGCAGTGCTAGAGGGGCCCCGAACACTGAAGCTTTCTTT
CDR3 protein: CSARGAPNTEAFF

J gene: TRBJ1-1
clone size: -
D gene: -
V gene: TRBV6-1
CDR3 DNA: TGTGCCAGCAGTGAAATACAGGGTATGAACACTGAAGCTTTCTTT
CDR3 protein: CASSEIQGMNTEAFF

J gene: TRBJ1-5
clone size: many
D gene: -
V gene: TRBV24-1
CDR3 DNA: TGTGCCACCAGTGAGTCCACAGGGTCAAGTCAGCCCCAGCATTTT
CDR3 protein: CATSESTGSSQPQHF

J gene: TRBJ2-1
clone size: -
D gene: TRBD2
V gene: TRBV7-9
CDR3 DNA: TGTGCCAGCCGCGGGGGTTTGGAGAATGAGCAGTTCTTC
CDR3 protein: CASRGGLENEQFF

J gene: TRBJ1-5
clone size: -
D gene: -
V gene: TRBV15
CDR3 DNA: TGTGCCACCAGCGTCAAGGGGGGGACGGCCACCCTATGGAGCCATCAGCCCCAGCATTTT
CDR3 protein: CATSVKGGTATLWSHQPQHF

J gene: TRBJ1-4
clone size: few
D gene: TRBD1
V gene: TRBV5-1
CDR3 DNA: TGCGCCAGCAGCTTGGCCGGAGGGGGCACCTCAACTAATGAAAAACTGTTTTTT
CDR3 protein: CASSLAGGGTSTNEKLFF